Sequencing of this TCR beta chain was carried out in a study of OX40 agonist ivuxolimab in advanced cancers. Study at large: At 0.01 to 10 mg/kg, ivuxolimab was administered intravenously to patients every 2 weeks. The dose-escalation cohort had hepatocellular carcinoma, melanoma, renal cell or head and neck cancer. Overall study findings and caveats: Low clonal expansion, among the lowest seen, marked partial responders at 0.1-3.0 mg/kg.

There are 13 residues in the CDR3. Trimming shortened V by 2 bases and J by 5 bases, and 8 bases separated the two germline ends. Germline CDR1 reads SGHTA; CDR2 reads FQGNSA. The assay was immunoSEQ multiplex PCR, and TCRdb's table has in-frame clones only and misses some. The data hold over 75,000 clones, with 75% to 95% observed a single time. As concerns this clone: Antigen: not known.

This sequence originates from an adult with an advanced solid tumor such as melanoma, head and neck, liver or kidney cancer. Sequenced material: CD4+ or CD8+ T cells sorted from blood, taken in a trial of the OX40 agonist ivuxolimab. The chain combines TRBV7-2 with TRBJ2-3, with D hard to call. In nucleotides, the CDR3 is TGTGCCAGCAGCTTAATGATGGGAGATACGCAGTATTTT. Translating it yields CASSLMMGDTQYF.